One sample yielded the 23 T cell receptor beta chains listed below, sequenced in a study of blood T cell repertoires in COVID-19. Produced via immunoSEQ multiplex PCR; TCRdb's table is partial and in-frame only. The sample yields roughly 140,000 clones, about 90% seen once. The material sequenced was peripheral blood. Source of these receptors: a woman older than 75 with acute or convalescent COVID-19.

This rearrangement joins TRBV6-5 to TRBJ2-7; D unclear. V lost 6 bases and J lost 7, with 19 bases in between. The CDR3 runs 14 residues. The germline gives CDR1 MNHEY, CDR2 SVGAGI. The CDR3 here is CASRVVGSAPEQYF. CDR3 sequence (DNA): TGTGCCAGCAGAGTAGTCGGGTCTGCCCCTGAGCAGTACTTC.

This clone was counted once. The chain joins TRBV30 to TRBJ1-4; D not resolved. This CDR3 has 15 amino acids. V was pared by 8 bases and J by 8 bases, with 24 bases between. Germline CDR1 is GTSNPN and CDR2 is SVGIG (reference sequence). The CDR3 here is CAGSLGGSKTEKLFF. The CDR3 DNA sequence: TGTGCCGGGTCTCTGGGAGGGTCTAAGACCGAAAAACTGTTTTTT.

The chain couples TRBV6-5 to TRBJ1-2, with a tentative D call TRBD1 (5 bases). Trimming shortened V by 2 bases and J by 2 bases, and 12 bases separated the two germline ends. Germline loops: CDR1 MNHEY, CDR2 SVGAGI. The CDR3 totals 15 residues. The CDR3, as DNA: TGTGCCAGCAGTTACGGGGGAGGGTGGAACTATGGCTACACCTTC. The encoded protein is CASSYGGGWNYGYTF.

The chain uses TRBV2 and TRBJ2-5; D might be TRBD2 (6 bases). V was trimmed by 0 bases and J by 7 bases, leaving 12 bases between them. Germline-derived CDR1 and CDR2 are SNHLY and FYNNEI. The CDR3 runs 14 residues. For the CDR3, the DNA is TGTGCCAGCAGTGAAGCAGGGAGGCATGGGACCCAGTACTTC. This translates into CASSEAGRHGTQYF.

V gene TRBV7-8 combines with J gene TRBJ2-5, with TRBD2 identical over 8 bases. Germline V gives CDR1 SGHVS, CDR2 FQNEAQ. V dropped 1 base and J dropped 7; count of bases not matched to a gene: 11. The CDR3 runs 16 residues. The CDR3 bases are TGTGCCAGCAGCTTAGTAACTAGCGGTGCCTTGATGACCCAGTACTTC. Protein sequence: CASSLVTSGALMTQYF.

The chain couples TRBV19 to TRBJ1-2; D is unclear. Trimming stripped 2 bases from V and 0 bases from J, with 7 bases between. The CDR3 totals 14 residues. Germline CDR1 reads LNHDA; CDR2 reads SQIVND (reference sequence). The CDR3 DNA reads TGTGCCAGTAGTATATCCGCAGCTAACTATGGCTACACCTTC. Translated, it gives CASSISAANYGYTF.

V usage is TRBV3-1 (or the pseudogene TRBV3-2) and J usage is TRBJ1-2, with D perhaps TRBD1 (5 bases). The CDR3 runs to 14 residues. V was trimmed by 4 bases and J by 4 bases, leaving 13 bases between them. The germline CDR1 and CDR2 sequences are LGHDT and YNNKEL (reference sequence). The CDR3 is CASSPSGGGYGYTF. For the CDR3, the DNA is TGTGCCAGCAGCCCCTCGGGGGGAGGCTATGGCTACACCTTC.

The V gene is TRBV6-1, the J gene TRBJ1-3; a possible D gene is TRBD1 (5 bases). Trimming removed 0 bases from V and 0 bases from J, with 9 bases in between. The CDR3 runs 16 residues. CDR1 and CDR2 from the germline V gene are MNHNS and SASEGT. In nucleotides, the CDR3 is TGTGCCAGCAGTGAAGCCGGTAGGGGCTCTGGAAACACCATATATTTT. It specifies CASSEAGRGSGNTIYF.

The table lists this clone with a count of one. This rearrangement joins TRBV6-6 to TRBJ2-6; 8 bases line up with TRBD1. After removal of 5 bases from V and 0 bases from J, the junction contained 9 bases not matched to a gene. Germline CDR1 MNHNY, CDR2 SVGAGI (reference sequence). The CDR3 is made up of 18 amino acids. The CDR3 reads CASSLTGTGLSGANVLTF. CDR3 nucleotides: TGTGCCAGCAGTCTAACCGGGACAGGCCTCTCTGGGGCCAACGTCCTGACTTTC.

The chain employs TRBV5-1 and TRBJ1-4, with 8 bases fitting TRBD1. The germline gives CDR1 SGHRS, CDR2 YFSETQ. The trim removed 3 bases at V and 4 bases at J, leaving 5 bases unmatched. The CDR3 is made up of 15 amino acids. The CDR3 reads CASSYGQGFNEKLFF. The CDR3 nucleotides are TGCGCCAGCAGCTACGGACAGGGATTTAATGAAAAACTGTTTTTT.

The rearrangement uses TRBV5-1 and TRBJ2-5; 9 bases match TRBD1. The V and J ends lost 4 bases and 1 base, in that order; junction bases with no gene match: 8. The CDR3 covers 16 residues. Per germline, CDR1 SGHRS and CDR2 YFSETQ. CDR3 sequence: CASSPSGTGLQETQYF. CDR3 in DNA: TGCGCCAGCAGCCCGAGCGGGACAGGGCTCCAAGAGACCCAGTACTTC.

The genes are TRBV19 and TRBJ1-1; the D gene is possibly TRBD1 (6 bases). This CDR3 is 13 amino acids long. Trimming cost V 9 bases and J 3 bases, with 14 bases left between them. The germline V gene has CDR1 LNHDA and CDR2 SQIVND (reference sequence). CDR3 sequence (DNA): TGTGCCAGCAGCACAGGGACCCACACTGAAGCTTTCTTT. Protein: CASSTGTHTEAFF.

The chain joins TRBV11-1 to TRBJ1-2; TRBD1 might be the D (6 bases). The length of the CDR3 is 13 residues. Per the germline V gene, CDR1 is SGHAT and CDR2 is FQDESV (reference sequence). Trimming pared 4 bases from V and 8 bases from J, leaving 14 bases between. The chain's CDR3 is CASSYGQQEGYTF. The CDR3 DNA sequence: TGTGCCAGCAGCTACGGACAGCAAGAAGGCTACACCTTC.

The genes are TRBV3-1 (or the pseudogene TRBV3-2) and TRBJ1-6; 7 bases fit TRBD1. Germline CDR1 LGHDT, CDR2 YNNKEL (reference sequence). J gave up 7 bases and V 1 base, and 4 bases lay outside the gene matches. The CDR3 consists of 15 residues. In nucleotides, the CDR3 is TGTGCCAGCAGCCAAGGGCAGGGGGAGAATTCACCCCTCCACTTT. Protein product: CASSQGQGENSPLHF.

The chain is built from TRBV5-4 and TRBJ1-6; 8 nucleotides agree with TRBD1. The V gene's germline CDR1 is SGHNT and CDR2 YYREEE (reference sequence). The J segment lost 6 bases and the V segment lost 4 bases, leaving 3 bases of the junction unmatched. CDR3 length equals 14 residues. CDR3 protein: CASSVDRGNSPLHF. CDR3 nucleotide sequence: TGTGCCAGCAGCGTTGACAGGGGTAATTCACCCCTCCACTTT. The full variable domain, its missing parts supplied by reference TRBV5-4 and TRBJ1-6, is ETGVTQSPTHLIKTRGQQVTLRCSSQSGHNTVSWYQQALGQGPQFIFQYYREEENGRGNFPPRFSGLQFPNYSSELNVNALELDDSALYLCASSVDRGNSPLHFGNGTRLTVT.

The J gene is TRBJ2-2, the V gene TRBV5-4; 13 bases match TRBD2. CDR1 SGHNT and CDR2 YYREEE come from the germline V gene (reference sequence). The CDR3 spans 18 residues. J lost 0 bases, V lost 5 bases, and 7 bases had no gene match. DNA of the CDR3: TGTGCCAGCAGTCCCGGACTAGCGGGGGCCGCGAACACCGGGGAGCTGTTTTTT. Residues: CASSPGLAGAANTGELFF. Complete variable domain (other parts from reference TRBV5-4 and TRBJ2-2): ETGVTQSPTHLIKTRGQQVTLRCSSQSGHNTVSWYQQALGQGPQFIFQYYREEENGRGNFPPRFSGLQFPNYSSELNVNALELDDSALYLCASSPGLAGAANTGELFFGEGSRLTVL.

This clone was recorded a few times. The chain combines TRBV7-2 with TRBJ1-1; 8 bases are shared with TRBD1. Trimming cost V 5 bases and J 4 bases; bases outside gene matches: 6. In germline, CDR1 is SGHTA, CDR2 FQGNSA. This CDR3 contains 14 residues. DNA of the CDR3: TGTGCCAGCAGCCAAAACAGGGGGATCACTGAAGCTTTCTTT. It yields the protein CASSQNRGITEAFF.

This sequence joins TRBV10-1 and TRBJ1-5; a weak D match, TRBD1 (6 bases). V lost 6 bases, J lost 0 bases, and 12 bases lay in between. In germline, CDR1 is WNHNN, CDR2 SYGVQD (reference sequence). This CDR3 is built from 15 residues. The CDR3 coding sequence is TGCGCCAGCAGACACACAGGGTTTAGCAATCAGCCCCAGCATTTT. As protein: CASRHTGFSNQPQHF.

The chain uses TRBV6-5 and TRBJ1-2; weak D call: TRBD1 (5 bases). CDR1 and CDR2 from the germline V gene are MNHEY and SVGAGI. The CDR3 is 15 amino acids. V dropped 2 bases and J dropped 3 bases, with 13 bases sitting between them. Here the CDR3 DNA reads TGTGCCAGCAGTTACGGGGCGGGGCAGGACTATGGCTACACCTTC. Translating gives CASSYGAGQDYGYTF.

Turning to this clone: This CDR3 is also generated by other DNA sequences in the sample. The chain uses TRBV5-1 and TRBJ1-1, with D perhaps TRBD1 (6 bases). V was shortened by 0 bases and J by 3 bases, with 9 bases between the two germline ends. Germline V CDR1 and CDR2: SGHRS, YFSETQ. The CDR3 runs 14 residues. CDR3 coding DNA: TGCGCCAGCAGCTTGGTACAGGGCGACACTGAAGCTTTCTTT. Translating it yields CASSLVQGDTEAFF. The variable domain in full, with the rest retrieved from reference TRBV5-1 and TRBJ1-1, is KAGVTQTPRYLIKTRGQQVTLSCSPISGHRSVSWYQQTPGQGLQFLFEYFSETQRNKGNFPGRFSGRQFSNSRSEMNVSTLELGDSALYLCASSLVQGDTEAFFGQGTRLTVV.

The chain combines TRBV5-1 with TRBJ1-1, with D maybe TRBD1 (6 bases). Germline-derived CDR1 and CDR2 are SGHRS and YFSETQ. Trimming took off 1 base at V and 0 bases at J, with 10 bases between the two ends. This CDR3 region has 15 residues. The CDR3 region is CASSLTYRVNTEAFF. The CDR3 nucleotides read TGCGCCAGCAGCTTGACCTACAGGGTGAACACTGAAGCTTTCTTT.

This chain connects TRBV7-6 to TRBJ1-6; D is perhaps TRBD1 (5 bases). The CDR3 covers 15 residues. Trimming left V 3 bases short and J 7 bases short, with 13 bases between. Germline assignment: CDR1 SGHVS and CDR2 FNYEAQ. This CDR3 is CASSFALGGNSPLHF. Written as DNA, the CDR3 is TGTGCCAGCAGCTTTGCCCTCGGGGGAAATTCACCCCTCCACTTT.

The rearrangement joins TRBV7-9 to TRBJ1-4; TRBD1 aligns across 8 bases. Germline-derived CDR1 and CDR2 are SEHNR and FQNEAQ (reference sequence). The CDR3 has 19 residues. V lost 0 bases to trimming and J lost 7 bases; unmatched junction nucleotides: 16. The CDR3 sequence: CASSLARQGAGSSLEKLFF. In DNA, the CDR3 is TGTGCCAGCAGCTTAGCGCGGCAGGGGGCAGGGAGCTCGCTTGAAAAACTGTTTTTT.